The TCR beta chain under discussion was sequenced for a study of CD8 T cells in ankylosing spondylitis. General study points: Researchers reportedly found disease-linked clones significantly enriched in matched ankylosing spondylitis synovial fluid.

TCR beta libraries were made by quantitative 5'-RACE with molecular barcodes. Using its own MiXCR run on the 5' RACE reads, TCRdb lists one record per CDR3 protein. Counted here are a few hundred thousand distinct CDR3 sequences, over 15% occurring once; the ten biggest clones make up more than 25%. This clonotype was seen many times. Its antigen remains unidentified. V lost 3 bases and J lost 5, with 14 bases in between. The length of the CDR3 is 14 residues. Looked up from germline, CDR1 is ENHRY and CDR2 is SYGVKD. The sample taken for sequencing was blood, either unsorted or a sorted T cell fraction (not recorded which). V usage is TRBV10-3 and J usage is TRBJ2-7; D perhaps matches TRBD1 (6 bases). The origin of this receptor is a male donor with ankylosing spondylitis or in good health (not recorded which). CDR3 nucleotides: TGTGCCATCAGTGACTCTCAGGGGCTCGACGAGCAGTACTTC. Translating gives CAISDSQGLDEQYF.